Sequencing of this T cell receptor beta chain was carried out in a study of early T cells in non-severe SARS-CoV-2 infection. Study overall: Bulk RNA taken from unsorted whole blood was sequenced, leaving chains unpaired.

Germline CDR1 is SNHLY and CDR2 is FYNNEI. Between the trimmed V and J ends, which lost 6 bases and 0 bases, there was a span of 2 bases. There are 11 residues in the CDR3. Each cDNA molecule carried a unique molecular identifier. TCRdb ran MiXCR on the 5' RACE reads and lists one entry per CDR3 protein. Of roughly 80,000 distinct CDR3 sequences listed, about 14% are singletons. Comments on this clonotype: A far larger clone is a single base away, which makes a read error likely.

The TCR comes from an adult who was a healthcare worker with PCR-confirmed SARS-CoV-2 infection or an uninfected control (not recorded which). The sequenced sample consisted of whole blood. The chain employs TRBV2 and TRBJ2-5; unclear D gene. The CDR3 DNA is TGTGCCAGCAGCTACCAAGAGACCCAGTACTTC. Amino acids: CASSYQETQYF.